This T cell receptor (beta chain) was sequenced in a study of blood T cell repertoires in COVID-19. Study-wide background: From the United States, Italy and Spain came samples of acute and convalescent COVID-19.

Germline lookup yields CDR1 MNHEY and CDR2 SVGAGI. V was trimmed by 7 bases and J by 4 bases, leaving 19 bases between them. This CDR3 is 15 amino acids long. Original methodology: Amplification with reference gene primers provided the estimates of nucleated cell counts. Method: immunoSEQ multiplex PCR; TCRdb's copy keeps in-frame clones and lacks some. V and J calls and clone size are given by that table; D and trimming were obtained from the DNA. In the table there are tens of thousands of clones, 79% of which are singletons. The specimen sequenced was peripheral blood. The origin of this receptor is a man aged 55 to 70 with active or convalescent COVID-19. The V and J genes are TRBV6-5 and TRBJ1-2; D is perhaps TRBD1 (6 bases). CDR3 sequence (DNA): TGTGCCAGCACTAACCCCTCGACAGGAGGCTATGGCTACACCTTC. It is translated as CASTNPSTGGYGYTF.